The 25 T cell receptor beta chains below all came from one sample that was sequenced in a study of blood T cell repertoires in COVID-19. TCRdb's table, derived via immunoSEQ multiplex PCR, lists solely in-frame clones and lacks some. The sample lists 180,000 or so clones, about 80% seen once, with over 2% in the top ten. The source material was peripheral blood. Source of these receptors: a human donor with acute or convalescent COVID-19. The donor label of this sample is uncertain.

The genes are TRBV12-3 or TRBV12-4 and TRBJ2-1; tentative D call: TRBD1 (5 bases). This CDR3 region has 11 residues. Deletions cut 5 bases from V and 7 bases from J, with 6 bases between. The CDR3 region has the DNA TGTGCCAGCAGTAGGGGAAATGAGCAGTTCTTC. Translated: CASSRGNEQFF.

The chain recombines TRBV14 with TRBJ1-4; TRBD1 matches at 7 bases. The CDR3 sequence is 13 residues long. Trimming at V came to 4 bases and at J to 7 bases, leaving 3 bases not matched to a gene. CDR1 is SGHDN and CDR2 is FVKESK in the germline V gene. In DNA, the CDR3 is TGTGCCAGCAGCCGGAACAGGGGTGAAAAACTGTTTTTT. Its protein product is CASSRNRGEKLFF.

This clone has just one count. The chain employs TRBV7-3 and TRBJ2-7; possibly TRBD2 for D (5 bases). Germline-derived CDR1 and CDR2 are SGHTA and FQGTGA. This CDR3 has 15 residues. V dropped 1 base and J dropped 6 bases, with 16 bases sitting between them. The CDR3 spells CASSLIAGGVTEQYF. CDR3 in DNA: TGTGCCAGCAGCTTAATTGCGGGCGGAGTCACCGAGCAGTACTTC.

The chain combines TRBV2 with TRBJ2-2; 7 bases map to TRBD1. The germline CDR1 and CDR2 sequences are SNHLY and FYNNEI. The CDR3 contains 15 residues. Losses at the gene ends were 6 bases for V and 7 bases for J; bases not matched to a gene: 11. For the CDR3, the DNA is TGTGCCAGCAGCCCCCCGGGACAGCCAGGCGGGGAGCTGTTTTTT. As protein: CASSPPGQPGGELFF.

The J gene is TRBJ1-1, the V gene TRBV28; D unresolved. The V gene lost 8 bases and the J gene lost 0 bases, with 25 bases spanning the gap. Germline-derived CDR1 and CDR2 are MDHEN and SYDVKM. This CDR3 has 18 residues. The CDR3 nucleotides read TGTGCCAGCCACCCCGGCGGTTCGAAGCGGCGCTTGAACACTGAAGCTTTCTTT. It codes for CASHPGGSKRRLNTEAFF.

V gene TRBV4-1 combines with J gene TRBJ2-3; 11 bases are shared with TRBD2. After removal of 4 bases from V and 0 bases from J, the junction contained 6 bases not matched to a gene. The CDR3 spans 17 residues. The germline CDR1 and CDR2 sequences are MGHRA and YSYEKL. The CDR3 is CASSPPGLAVSTDTQYF. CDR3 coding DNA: TGCGCCAGCAGCCCTCCGGGACTAGCGGTTAGCACAGATACGCAGTATTTT.

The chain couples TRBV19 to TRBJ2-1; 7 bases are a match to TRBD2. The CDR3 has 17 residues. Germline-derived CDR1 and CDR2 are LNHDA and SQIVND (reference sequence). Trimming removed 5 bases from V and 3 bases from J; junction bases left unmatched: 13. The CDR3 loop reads CASSPGDGGRSYNEQFF. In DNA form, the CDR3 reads TGTGCCAGTAGTCCCGGGGATGGCGGGAGAAGCTACAATGAGCAGTTCTTC.

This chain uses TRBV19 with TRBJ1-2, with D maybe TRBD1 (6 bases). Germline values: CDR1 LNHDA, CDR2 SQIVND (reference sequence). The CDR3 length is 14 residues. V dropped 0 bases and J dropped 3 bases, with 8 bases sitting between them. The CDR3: CASSIDRQDYGYTF. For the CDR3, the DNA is TGTGCCAGTAGTATAGATCGACAGGACTATGGCTACACCTTC.

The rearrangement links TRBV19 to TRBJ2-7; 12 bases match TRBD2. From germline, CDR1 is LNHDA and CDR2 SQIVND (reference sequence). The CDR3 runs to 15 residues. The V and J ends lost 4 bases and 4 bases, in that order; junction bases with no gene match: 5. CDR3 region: CASSKSLAGGYEQYF. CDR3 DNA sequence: TGTGCCAGTAGTAAATCCCTAGCGGGAGGGTACGAGCAGTACTTC.

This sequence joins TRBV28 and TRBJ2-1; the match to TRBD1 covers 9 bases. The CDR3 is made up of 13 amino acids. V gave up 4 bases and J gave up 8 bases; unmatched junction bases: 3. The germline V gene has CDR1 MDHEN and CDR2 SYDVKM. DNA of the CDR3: TGTGCCAGCAGTTCCACAGGGGGCTATGAGCAGTTCTTC. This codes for CASSSTGGYEQFF.

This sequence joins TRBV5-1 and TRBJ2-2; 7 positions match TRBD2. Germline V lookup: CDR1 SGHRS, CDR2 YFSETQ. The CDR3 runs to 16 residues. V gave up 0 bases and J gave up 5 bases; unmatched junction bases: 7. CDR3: CASSLGRTGGTGELFF. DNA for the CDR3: TGCGCCAGCAGCTTGGGGCGTACGGGAGGAACCGGGGAGCTGTTTTTT.

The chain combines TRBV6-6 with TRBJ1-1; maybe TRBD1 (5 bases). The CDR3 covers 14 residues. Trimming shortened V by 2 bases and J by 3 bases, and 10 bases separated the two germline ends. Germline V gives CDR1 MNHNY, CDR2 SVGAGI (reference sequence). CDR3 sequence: CASSYGFRDTEAFF. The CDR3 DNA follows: TGTGCCAGCAGTTACGGCTTCAGGGACACTGAAGCTTTCTTT.

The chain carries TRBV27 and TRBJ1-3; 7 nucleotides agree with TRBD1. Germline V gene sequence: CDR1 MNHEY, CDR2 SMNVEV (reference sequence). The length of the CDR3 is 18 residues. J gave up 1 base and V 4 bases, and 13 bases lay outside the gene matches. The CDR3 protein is CASSSVTGDLFSGNTIYF. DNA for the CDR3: TGTGCCAGCAGTTCCGTTACAGGGGATCTTTTTTCTGGAAACACCATATATTTT.

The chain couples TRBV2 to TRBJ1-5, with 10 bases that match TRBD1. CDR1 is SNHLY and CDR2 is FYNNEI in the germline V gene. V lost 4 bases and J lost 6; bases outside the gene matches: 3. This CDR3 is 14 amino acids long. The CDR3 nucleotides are TGTGCCAGCAGTGGGGGACAGGGGTTTCAGCCCCAGCATTTT. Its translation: CASSGGQGFQPQHF.

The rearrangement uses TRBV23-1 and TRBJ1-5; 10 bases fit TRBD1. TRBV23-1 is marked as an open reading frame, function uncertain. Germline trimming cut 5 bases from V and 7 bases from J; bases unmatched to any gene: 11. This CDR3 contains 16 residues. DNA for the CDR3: TGCGCCAGCAGTAAGGCCCCGGGACAGGGGAGGCAGCCCCAGCATTTT. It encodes CASSKAPGQGRQPQHF.

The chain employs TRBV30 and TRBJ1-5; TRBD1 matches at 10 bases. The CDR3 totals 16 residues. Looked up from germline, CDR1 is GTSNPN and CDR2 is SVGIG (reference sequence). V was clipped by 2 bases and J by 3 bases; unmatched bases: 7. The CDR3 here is CAWSPGTGETNQPQHF. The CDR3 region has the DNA TGTGCCTGGAGTCCGGGGACAGGGGAAACCAATCAGCCCCAGCATTTT.

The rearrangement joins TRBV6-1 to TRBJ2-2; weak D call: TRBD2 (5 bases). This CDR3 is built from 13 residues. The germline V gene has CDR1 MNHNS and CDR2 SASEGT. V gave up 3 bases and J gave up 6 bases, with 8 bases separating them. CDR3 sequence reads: CASSDLAAGELFF. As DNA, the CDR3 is TGTGCCAGCAGTGATCTAGCAGCCGGGGAGCTGTTTTTT.

The CDR3 coding sequence is TGCGCCAGCAGCTTGGACGGGACAGGGAGTGGCGGGGGGCTCGCAGATACGCAGTATTTT. Encoded protein: CASSLDGTGSGGGLADTQYF. This chain joins TRBV5-1 and TRBJ2-3, with D possibly being TRBD1 (9 bases). This CDR3 region has 20 residues. The V and J ends lost 0 bases and 4 bases respectively, with 27 bases between them. Germline lookup yields CDR1 SGHRS and CDR2 YFSETQ.

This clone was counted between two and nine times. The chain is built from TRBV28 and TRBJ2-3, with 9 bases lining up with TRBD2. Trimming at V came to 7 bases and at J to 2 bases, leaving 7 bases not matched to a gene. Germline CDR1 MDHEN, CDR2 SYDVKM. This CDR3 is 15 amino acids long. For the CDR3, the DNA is TGTGCCAGCAATCCTAGCGGGATGCACACAGATACGCAGTATTTT. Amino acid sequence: CASNPSGMHTDTQYF.

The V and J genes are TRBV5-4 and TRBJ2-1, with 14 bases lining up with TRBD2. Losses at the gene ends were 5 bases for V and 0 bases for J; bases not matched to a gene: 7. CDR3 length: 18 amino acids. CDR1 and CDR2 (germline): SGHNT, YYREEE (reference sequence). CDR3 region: CASRPTSGGGSSYNEQFF. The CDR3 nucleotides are TGTGCCAGCAGACCGACTAGCGGGGGGGGGAGCTCCTACAATGAGCAGTTCTTC.

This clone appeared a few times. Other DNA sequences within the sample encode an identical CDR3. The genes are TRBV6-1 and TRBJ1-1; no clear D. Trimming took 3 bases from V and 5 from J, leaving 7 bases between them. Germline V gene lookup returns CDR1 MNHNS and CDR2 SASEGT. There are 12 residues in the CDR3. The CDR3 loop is CASSEVRTEAFF. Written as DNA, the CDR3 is TGTGCCAGCAGTGAGGTTCGGACTGAAGCTTTCTTT.

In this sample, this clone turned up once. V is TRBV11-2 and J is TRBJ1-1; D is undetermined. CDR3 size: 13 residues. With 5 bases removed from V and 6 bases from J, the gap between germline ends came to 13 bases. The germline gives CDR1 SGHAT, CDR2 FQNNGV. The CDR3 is CASSPAGIPEAFF. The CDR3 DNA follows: TGTGCCAGCAGCCCCGCCGGTATACCTGAAGCTTTCTTT.

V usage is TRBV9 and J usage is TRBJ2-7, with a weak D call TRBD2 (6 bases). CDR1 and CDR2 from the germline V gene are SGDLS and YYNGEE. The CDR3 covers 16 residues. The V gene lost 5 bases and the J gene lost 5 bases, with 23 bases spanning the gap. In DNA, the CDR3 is TGTGCCAGCAGGGGGGGTAGGGCTCCCGTGGTGGACGAGCAGTACTTC. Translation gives CASRGGRAPVVDEQYF.

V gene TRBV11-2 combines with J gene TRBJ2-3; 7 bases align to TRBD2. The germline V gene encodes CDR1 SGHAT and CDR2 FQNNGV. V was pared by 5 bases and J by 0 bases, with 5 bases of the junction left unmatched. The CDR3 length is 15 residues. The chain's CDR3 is CASSPTSISTDTQYF. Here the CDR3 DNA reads TGTGCCAGCAGCCCGACTAGCATTAGCACAGATACGCAGTATTTT.

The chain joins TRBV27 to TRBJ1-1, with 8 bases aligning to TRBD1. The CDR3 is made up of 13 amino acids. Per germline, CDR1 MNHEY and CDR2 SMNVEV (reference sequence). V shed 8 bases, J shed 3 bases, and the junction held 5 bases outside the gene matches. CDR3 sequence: CASQGALYTEAFF. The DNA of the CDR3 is TGTGCCAGCCAGGGGGCGCTTTACACTGAAGCTTTCTTT.